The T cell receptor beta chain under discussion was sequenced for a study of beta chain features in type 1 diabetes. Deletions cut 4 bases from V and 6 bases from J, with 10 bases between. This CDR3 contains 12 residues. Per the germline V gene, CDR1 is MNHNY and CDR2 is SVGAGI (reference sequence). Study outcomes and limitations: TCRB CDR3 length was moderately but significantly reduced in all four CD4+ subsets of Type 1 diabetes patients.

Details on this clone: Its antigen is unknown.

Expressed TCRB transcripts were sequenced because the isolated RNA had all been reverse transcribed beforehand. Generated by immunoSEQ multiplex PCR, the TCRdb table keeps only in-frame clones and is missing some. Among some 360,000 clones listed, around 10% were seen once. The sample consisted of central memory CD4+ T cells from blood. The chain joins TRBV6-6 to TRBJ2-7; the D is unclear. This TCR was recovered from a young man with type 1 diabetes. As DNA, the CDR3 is TGTGCCAGCAGTTTTTCGCTCGTCGAGCAGTACTTC. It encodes CASSFSLVEQYF.